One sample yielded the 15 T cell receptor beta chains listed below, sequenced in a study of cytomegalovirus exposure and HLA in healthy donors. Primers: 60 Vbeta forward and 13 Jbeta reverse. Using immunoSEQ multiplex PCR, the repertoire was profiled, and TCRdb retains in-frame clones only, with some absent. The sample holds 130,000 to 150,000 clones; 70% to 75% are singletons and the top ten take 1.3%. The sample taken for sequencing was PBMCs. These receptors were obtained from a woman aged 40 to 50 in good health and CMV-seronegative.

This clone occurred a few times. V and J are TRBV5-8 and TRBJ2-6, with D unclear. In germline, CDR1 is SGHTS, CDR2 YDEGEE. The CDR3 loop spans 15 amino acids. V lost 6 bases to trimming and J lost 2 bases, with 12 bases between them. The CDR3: CASTVNFPGANVLTF. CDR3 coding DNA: TGTGCCAGCACCGTCAACTTCCCTGGGGCCAACGTCCTGACTTTC.

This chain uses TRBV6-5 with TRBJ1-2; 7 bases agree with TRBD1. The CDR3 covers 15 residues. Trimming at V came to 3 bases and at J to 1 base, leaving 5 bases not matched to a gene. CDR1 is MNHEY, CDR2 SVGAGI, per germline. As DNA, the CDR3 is TGTGCCAGCAGTTATTCCCAGGGGGTTAACTATGGCTACACCTTC. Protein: CASSYSQGVNYGYTF.

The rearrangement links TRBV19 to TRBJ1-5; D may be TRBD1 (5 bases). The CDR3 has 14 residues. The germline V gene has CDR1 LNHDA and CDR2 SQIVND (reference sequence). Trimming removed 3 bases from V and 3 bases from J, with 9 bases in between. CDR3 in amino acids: CASSIGGINQPQHF. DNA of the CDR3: TGTGCCAGTAGTATCGGGGGAATCAATCAGCCCCAGCATTTT.

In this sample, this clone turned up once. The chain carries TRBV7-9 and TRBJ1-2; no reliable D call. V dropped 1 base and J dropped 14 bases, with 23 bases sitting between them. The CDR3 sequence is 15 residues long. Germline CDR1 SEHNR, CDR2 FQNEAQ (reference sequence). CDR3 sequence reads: CASSLVVGLAAMETF. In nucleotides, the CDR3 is TGTGCCAGCAGCTTAGTGGTCGGTTTGGCCGCGATGGAGACCTTC.

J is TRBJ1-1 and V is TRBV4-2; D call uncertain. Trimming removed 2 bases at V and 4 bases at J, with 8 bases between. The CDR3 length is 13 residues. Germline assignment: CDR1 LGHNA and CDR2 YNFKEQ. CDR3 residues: CASSQSPGTEAFF. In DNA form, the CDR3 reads TGTGCCAGCAGCCAATCCCCAGGCACTGAAGCTTTCTTT.

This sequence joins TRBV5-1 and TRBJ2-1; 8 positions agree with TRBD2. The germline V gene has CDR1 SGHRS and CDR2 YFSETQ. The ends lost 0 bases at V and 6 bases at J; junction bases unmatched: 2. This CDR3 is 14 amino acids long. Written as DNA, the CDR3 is TGCGCCAGCAGCTTGGCGGGGGGGCGCAATGAGCAGTTCTTC. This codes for CASSLAGGRNEQFF.

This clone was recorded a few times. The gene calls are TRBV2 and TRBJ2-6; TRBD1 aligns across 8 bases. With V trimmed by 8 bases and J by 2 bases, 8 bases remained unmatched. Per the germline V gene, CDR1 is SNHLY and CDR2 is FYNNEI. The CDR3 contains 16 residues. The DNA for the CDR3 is TGTGCCAGCTGTAGGACAGGGATCACTGGGGCCAACGTCCTGACTTTC. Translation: CASCRTGITGANVLTF.

The CDR3 DNA sequence: TGTGCCAGCAGCGTAGAACCGGGACACCGTGGCTACACCTTC. It is translated as CASSVEPGHRGYTF. The V call is TRBV9, the J call TRBJ1-2, with D perhaps matching TRBD1 (6 bases). Trimming stripped 0 bases from V and 7 bases from J, with 13 bases between. From germline, CDR1 is SGDLS and CDR2 YYNGEE. The CDR3 extends over 14 amino acids.

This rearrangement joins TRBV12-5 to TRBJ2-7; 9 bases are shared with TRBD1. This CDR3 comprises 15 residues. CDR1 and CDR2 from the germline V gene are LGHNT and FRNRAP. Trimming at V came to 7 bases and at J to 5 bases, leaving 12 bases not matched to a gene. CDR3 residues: CASALPGTGLDEQYF. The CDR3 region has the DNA TGTGCTAGTGCCCTCCCCGGGACAGGGCTCGACGAGCAGTACTTC.

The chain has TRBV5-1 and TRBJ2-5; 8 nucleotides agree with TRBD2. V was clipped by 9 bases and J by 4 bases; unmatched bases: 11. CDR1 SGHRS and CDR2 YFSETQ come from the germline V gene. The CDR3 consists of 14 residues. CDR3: CATSAGLATETQYF. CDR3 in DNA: TGCGCCACCTCAGCCGGACTAGCAACAGAGACCCAGTACTTC.

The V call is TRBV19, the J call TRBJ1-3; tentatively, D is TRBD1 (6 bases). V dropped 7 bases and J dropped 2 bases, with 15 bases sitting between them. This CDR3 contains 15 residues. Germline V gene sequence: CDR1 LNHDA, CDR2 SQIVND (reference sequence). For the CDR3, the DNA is TGTGCCAGTAAGTCCTACCAGGGGACTGGAAACACCATATATTTT. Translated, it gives CASKSYQGTGNTIYF. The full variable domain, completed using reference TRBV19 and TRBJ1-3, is DGGITQSPKYLFRKEGQNVTLSCEQNLNHDAMYWYRQDPGQGLRLIYYSQIVNDFQKGDIAEGYSVSREKKESFPLTVTSAQKNPTAFYLCASKSYQGTGNTIYFGEGSWLTVV.

CDR3: CASSLGAAGYTF. Here the CDR3 DNA reads TGTGCCAGCAGCTTGGGGGCCGCTGGCTACACCTTC. The chain combines TRBV5-4 with TRBJ1-2; D unresolved. Germline values: CDR1 SGHNT, CDR2 YYREEE (reference sequence). Trimming removed 0 bases at V and 7 bases at J, with 7 bases between. The CDR3 is 12 residues long.

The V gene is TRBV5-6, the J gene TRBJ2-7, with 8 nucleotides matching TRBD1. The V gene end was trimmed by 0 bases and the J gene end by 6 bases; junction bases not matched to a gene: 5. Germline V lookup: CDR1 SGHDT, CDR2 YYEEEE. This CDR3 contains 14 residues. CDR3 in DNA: TGTGCCAGCAGCTTGGGGACAGGGCTAGCCGAGCAGTACTTC. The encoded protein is CASSLGTGLAEQYF.

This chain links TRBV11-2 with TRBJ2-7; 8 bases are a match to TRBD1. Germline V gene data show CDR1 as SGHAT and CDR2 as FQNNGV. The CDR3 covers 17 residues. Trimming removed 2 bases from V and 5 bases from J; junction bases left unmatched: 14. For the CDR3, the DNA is TGTGCCAGCAGCTTAAACCCGCCGGGACAGGCGTCCCACGAGCAGTACTTC. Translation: CASSLNPPGQASHEQYF.

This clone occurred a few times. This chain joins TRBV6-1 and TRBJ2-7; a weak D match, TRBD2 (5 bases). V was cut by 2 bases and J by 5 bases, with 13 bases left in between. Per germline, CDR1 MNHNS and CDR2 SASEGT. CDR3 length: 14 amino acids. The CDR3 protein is CASSERGRGDEQYV. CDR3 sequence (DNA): TGTGCCAGCAGTGAACGGGGTCGGGGTGACGAGCAGTACGTC.